The 14 T cell receptor beta chains presented below share a single source sample, sequenced in a study of T cells in localized non-small cell lung cancer. Method: immunoSEQ multiplex PCR; TCRdb's copy keeps in-frame clones and lacks some. The repertoire holds more than 2,500 clones, with 25% to 30% as singletons. Here the sequenced sample was lung tumor tissue, taken before any cancer treatment. All receptors derive from a woman aged 35-75 years with stage III lung adenocarcinoma.

The chain recombines TRBV12-5 with TRBJ1-4, with no clear D. The CDR3 totals 14 residues. Germline V gives CDR1 LGHNT, CDR2 FRNRAP. CDR3 protein: CASATGGFGEKLFF. CDR3 nucleotide sequence: TGTGCCAGCGCTACGGGAGGGTTTGGTGAAAAACTGTTTTTT.

This clone was seen only a few times. Other DNA sequences within the sample encode an identical CDR3. V is TRBV19 and J is TRBJ1-1; D perhaps matches TRBD1 (6 bases). Deletions cut 5 bases from V and 0 bases from J, with 13 bases between. CDR1 LNHDA and CDR2 SQIVND come from the germline V gene (reference sequence). CDR3 size: 15 residues. The CDR3 spells CASSSRTALNTEAFF. Here the CDR3 DNA reads TGTGCCAGTAGTTCTCGGACAGCCTTGAACACTGAAGCTTTCTTT.

A few counts support this clone. The chain's CDR3 is CASSVEQRTDTQYF. The CDR3 DNA reads as TGTGCCAGCAGCGTAGAGCAGCGTACAGATACGCAGTATTTT. The chain employs TRBV9 and TRBJ2-3; D remains unclear. V dropped 0 bases and J dropped 3 bases, with 8 bases sitting between them. Germline CDR1 SGDLS, CDR2 YYNGEE. The CDR3 spans 14 residues.

The rearrangement joins TRBV2 to TRBJ2-7; TRBD1 or TRBD2 may be the D gene (5 bases each). The length of the CDR3 is 13 residues. In germline, CDR1 is SNHLY, CDR2 FYNNEI. The ends were cut back, 8 bases at V and 2 bases at J, with 13 bases in the middle. The DNA of the CDR3 is TGTGCCAGCTACCGGGGCAGGGCCTACGAGCAGTACTTC. The encoded protein is CASYRGRAYEQYF.

The CDR3 loop reads CASSQGGTGGHYGYTF. CDR3 coding DNA: TGTGCCAGCAGCCAAGGGGGGACAGGGGGCCACTATGGCTACACCTTC. This chain uses TRBV7-6 with TRBJ1-2; 12 bases are a match to TRBD1. Per germline, CDR1 SGHVS and CDR2 FNYEAQ. CDR3 length equals 16 residues. V was clipped by 5 bases and J by 3 bases; unmatched bases: 7.

The chain uses TRBV10-2 and TRBJ2-2; 8 nucleotides agree with TRBD2. Germline CDR1 and CDR2: WSHSY and SAAADI. Trimming cost V 3 bases and J 5 bases; bases outside gene matches: 5. There are 15 residues in the CDR3. In DNA form, the CDR3 reads TGCGCCAGCAGTGAACTAGCGGACCTTACCGGGGAGCTGTTTTTT. The encoded protein is CASSELADLTGELFF.

Note on this clone: The sample has other DNA sequences that encode this CDR3 too. The genes are TRBV28 and TRBJ2-2, with D perhaps assigned TRBD1 or TRBD2 (5 bases each). The V gene's germline CDR1 is MDHEN and CDR2 SYDVKM. V was shortened by 6 bases and J by 7 bases, with 15 bases between the two germline ends. The CDR3 consists of 14 residues. The CDR3 nucleotides read TGTGCCAGCAGCCCCCCGGGGCAGATCGGGGAGCTGTTTTTT. Protein: CASSPPGQIGELFF.

By share, this clone counts as medium-sized. This sequence joins TRBV11-3 and TRBJ1-1; maybe TRBD1 (6 bases). Trimming took 4 bases from V and 3 from J, leaving 12 bases between them. This CDR3 is built from 14 residues. Germline lookup yields CDR1 SGHNT and CDR2 YENEEA. The CDR3 loop is CASSSQGLHTEAFF. DNA of the CDR3: TGTGCCAGCAGCTCTCAGGGGCTGCACACTGAAGCTTTCTTT.

The V call is TRBV15, the J call TRBJ1-2; TRBD1 agrees at 7 bases. The CDR3 contains 14 residues. J lost 5 bases, V lost 5 bases, and 8 bases had no gene match. The germline CDR1 and CDR2 sequences are LNHNV and YYDKDF (reference sequence). CDR3 in DNA: TGTGCCACCAGCGTCCGGACGACAGGGTATGGCTACACCTTC. It encodes CATSVRTTGYGYTF.

The chain joins TRBV6-8 to TRBJ1-1; the match to TRBD1 covers 8 bases. CDR3 size: 15 residues. J gave up 3 bases and V 2 bases, and 5 bases lay outside the gene matches. CDR1 is MNHGY and CDR2 is SAAAGT in the germline V gene. The CDR3 spells CASSYRTGRDTEAFF. CDR3 coding DNA: TGTGCCAGCAGTTACCGGACAGGGAGGGACACTGAAGCTTTCTTT.

The chain couples TRBV5-1 to TRBJ1-2, with 7 bases matching TRBD1. Per germline, CDR1 SGHRS and CDR2 YFSETQ. After removal of 4 bases from V and 6 bases from J, the junction contained 12 bases not matched to a gene. CDR3 length equals 15 residues. The chain's CDR3 is CASSPVDRSVDGYTF. In DNA form, the CDR3 reads TGCGCCAGCAGCCCCGTGGACAGGAGTGTGGATGGCTACACCTTC.

In its sample, this clone was seen a few times. This sequence joins TRBV18 and TRBJ2-1; TRBD2 matches 12 bases. J lost 3 bases, V lost 6 bases, and 3 bases had no gene match. The CDR3 spans 15 residues. Germline lookup yields CDR1 KGHSH and CDR2 LQKENI. The CDR3 reads CASSPTSGGYNEQFF. The CDR3 nucleotides read TGTGCCAGCTCCCCGACTAGCGGGGGCTACAATGAGCAGTTCTTC.

J is TRBJ2-5 and V is TRBV10-2; TRBD2 matches 9 bases. V shed 4 bases and J 5 bases; nucleotides not matched to a gene: 11. The CDR3 covers 16 residues. Germline V lookup: CDR1 WSHSY, CDR2 SAAADI. The CDR3 spells CASSVLAGPPGETQYF. CDR3 bases: TGCGCCAGCAGTGTCCTAGCGGGGCCTCCCGGGGAGACCCAGTACTTC.

This clone was counted a few times. This chain links TRBV10-2 with TRBJ2-1, with TRBD2 identical over 7 bases. The CDR3 has 15 residues. The V gene's germline CDR1 is WSHSY and CDR2 SAAADI. J lost 1 base, V lost 5 bases, and 5 bases had no gene match. The CDR3: CASSRSGGSYNEQFF. CDR3 DNA sequence: TGCGCCAGCAGTCGGTCGGGAGGATCCTACAATGAGCAGTTCTTC.